Sequencing of this T cell receptor (beta chain) was carried out in a study of cytomegalovirus exposure and HLA in healthy donors. Study-wide results and limits: A later analysis found common viral pathogens apparently linked to several of the most significant clusters. A missense DCLRE1C variant was associated with V- and J-gene trimming of TCR beta chains in a later analysis, and an independent cohort replicated the association. Earlier analysis yielded a pattern in which most TCR beta V segments were productive about 87% or about 30% of the time.

This CDR3 has 11 amino acids. Germline V gene lookup returns CDR1 SGHRS and CDR2 YFSETQ. The V end lost 0 bases, the J end lost 8 bases, and 5 bases lay between the germline ends. Researchers ran the PCR with 60 Vbeta and 13 Jbeta primers. Sequenced by immunoSEQ multiplex PCR; TCRdb stores in-frame clones only, minus some. The table lists around 70,000 clones, more than 75% of them singletons. As to this clone: Its antigen is currently unknown.

Sequenced: PBMCs. The chain combines TRBV5-1 with TRBJ1-1; D is ambiguous. The sequence came from a male donor in good health and CMV-seropositive. The CDR3 DNA is TGCGCCAGCAGCTTGGGTCAGGAAGCTTTCTTT. It specifies CASSLGQEAFF.